The 14 T cell receptor beta chains below come from one sample, sequenced in a study of cytomegalovirus exposure and HLA in healthy donors. Data came from immunoSEQ multiplex PCR; TCRdb stores just in-frame clones and leaves some out. The table lists about 240,000 clones, just under 90% of them singletons. The sample consisted of PBMCs. The receptors shown here come from a man younger than 35 in good health and CMV-seronegative.

The V gene is TRBV7-2, the J gene TRBJ2-5; 10 bases align to TRBD2. V trimming: 3 bases; J trimming: 3 bases; junction bases outside the gene matches: 4. The germline CDR1 and CDR2 sequences are SGHTA and FQGNSA. The CDR3 is 15 residues long. The CDR3 coding sequence is TGTGCCAGCAGCTTCAGGAGCGGGAGGGAAGAGACCCAGTACTTC. Encoded protein: CASSFRSGREETQYF.

The chain employs TRBV30 and TRBJ2-1; TRBD1 matches at 9 bases. J was trimmed by 2 bases and V by 0 bases; bases with no gene match: 2. Germline V gives CDR1 GTSNPN, CDR2 SVGIG (reference sequence). This CDR3 has 15 residues. The CDR3 is CAWSVQGATYNEQFF. The CDR3 DNA is TGTGCCTGGAGTGTACAGGGGGCCACCTACAATGAGCAGTTCTTC.

This sequence joins TRBV4-3 and TRBJ2-4, with TRBD2 as a possible D gene (5 bases). Germline V lookup: CDR1 LGHNA, CDR2 YSLEER. The CDR3 runs 15 residues. V was trimmed by 1 base and J by 6 bases, leaving 13 bases between them. CDR3 sequence reads: CASSQVVGRGNIQYF. CDR3 DNA: TGCGCCAGCAGCCAAGTGGTGGGCCGGGGAAACATTCAGTACTTC.

The rearrangement joins TRBV7-2 to TRBJ2-7, with TRBD2 as a possible D gene (7 bases). The germline V gene encodes CDR1 SGHTA and CDR2 FQGNSA. This CDR3 has 14 amino acids. With 5 bases removed from V and 2 bases from J, the gap between germline ends came to 13 bases. The CDR3 spells CASSGGGSPYEQYF. The CDR3 DNA reads as TGTGCCAGCAGCGGGGGGGGCTCCCCCTACGAGCAGTACTTC.

This clone was picked up one time. The chain uses TRBV27 and TRBJ2-1; 7 bases map to TRBD1. CDR3 length: 15 residues. Germline CDR1 reads MNHEY; CDR2 reads SMNVEV (reference sequence). With V trimmed by 5 bases and J by 0 bases, 4 bases remained unmatched. The CDR3 spells CASSLRDSSYNEQFF. In nucleotides, the CDR3 is TGTGCCAGCAGTCTCCGGGACAGCTCCTACAATGAGCAGTTCTTC.

The chain couples TRBV27 to TRBJ2-1; 8 bases are shared with TRBD2. This CDR3 is 15 amino acids long. Germline V gene sequence: CDR1 MNHEY, CDR2 SMNVEV (reference sequence). V was pared by 2 bases and J by 6 bases, with 6 bases of the junction left unmatched. CDR3 sequence reads: CASSLNGREVNEQFF. The CDR3 bases are TGTGCCAGCAGTTTAAATGGGCGGGAGGTCAATGAGCAGTTCTTC.

The rearrangement uses TRBV7-2 and TRBJ2-7; a weak D match, TRBD2 (7 bases). CDR3 length equals 15 residues. The germline CDR1 and CDR2 sequences are SGHTA and FQGNSA. V lost 6 bases and J 2 bases, leaving 17 bases between the germline ends. CDR3: CASSLGRDTPYEQYF. Written as DNA, the CDR3 is TGTGCCAGCAGTCTAGGGAGGGACACTCCCTACGAGCAGTACTTC.

In its sample, this clone was seen once. The rearrangement uses TRBV19 and TRBJ2-1, with 8 nucleotides matching TRBD2. CDR1 and CDR2 from the germline V gene are LNHDA and SQIVND (reference sequence). The CDR3 totals 15 residues. The ends lost 1 base at V and 9 bases at J; junction bases unmatched: 8. The CDR3 bases are TGTGCCAGTAGTATAGGGGGACTAGTTCTTGGTGAGCAGTTCTTC. Its protein product is CASSIGGLVLGEQFF.

The chain carries TRBV5-1 and TRBJ2-1, with TRBD2 matching over 7 bases. This CDR3 comprises 15 residues. V lost 0 bases and J lost 1; bases outside the gene matches: 1. The germline V gene encodes CDR1 SGHRS and CDR2 YFSETQ. The CDR3 protein is CASSLVSGSYNEQFF. CDR3 nucleotides: TGCGCCAGCAGCTTGGTTAGCGGGTCCTACAATGAGCAGTTCTTC.

Written as DNA, the CDR3 is TGTGCCAGCAGCTTATACGGGGACAACTCCTACGAGCAGTACTTC. Its translation is CASSLYGDNSYEQYF. This chain connects TRBV7-3 to TRBJ2-7; TRBD1 is a possible D gene (6 bases). The CDR3 consists of 15 residues. The V and J ends lost 2 bases and 0 bases respectively, with 11 bases between them. CDR1 is SGHTA and CDR2 is FQGTGA in the germline V gene.

V usage is TRBV7-9 and J usage is TRBJ2-1; the match to TRBD2 covers 8 bases. The length of the CDR3 is 15 residues. V was pared by 0 bases and J by 7 bases, with 5 bases of the junction left unmatched. Germline V CDR1 and CDR2: SEHNR, FQNEAQ (reference sequence). CDR3 nucleotide sequence: TGTGCCAGCAGCTTAGCGGGACTAGGCAAGAATGAGCAGTTCTTC. Protein product: CASSLAGLGKNEQFF.

The chain carries TRBV2 and TRBJ2-5; D is unclear. Per the germline V gene, CDR1 is SNHLY and CDR2 is FYNNEI. The CDR3 totals 15 residues. Trimming left V 6 bases short and J 1 base short, with 15 bases between. Here the CDR3 DNA reads TGTGCCAGCAGGTGGGCAGCTTCCATCCAAGAGACCCAGTACTTC. This sequence encodes CASRWAASIQETQYF.

V gene TRBV7-6 combines with J gene TRBJ2-1; the D gene is possibly TRBD1 (6 bases). Germline lookup yields CDR1 SGHVS and CDR2 FNYEAQ. There are 14 residues in the CDR3. The V gene lost 6 bases and the J gene lost 16 bases, with 25 bases spanning the gap. CDR3 in DNA: TGTGCCAGCAGGCACCCTCAGGGGTCGCCCAGAAAATTCTTC. Its protein is CASRHPQGSPRKFF.

The chain recombines TRBV11-2 with TRBJ2-5; D ambiguous. Germline lookup yields CDR1 SGHAT and CDR2 FQNNGV. Trimming stripped 5 bases from V and 7 bases from J, with 20 bases between. The CDR3 extends over 15 amino acids. The CDR3 DNA reads TGTGCCAGCAGCCCTACGCAATCAAGAGGCGGGACCCAGTACTTC. It is translated as CASSPTQSRGGTQYF.